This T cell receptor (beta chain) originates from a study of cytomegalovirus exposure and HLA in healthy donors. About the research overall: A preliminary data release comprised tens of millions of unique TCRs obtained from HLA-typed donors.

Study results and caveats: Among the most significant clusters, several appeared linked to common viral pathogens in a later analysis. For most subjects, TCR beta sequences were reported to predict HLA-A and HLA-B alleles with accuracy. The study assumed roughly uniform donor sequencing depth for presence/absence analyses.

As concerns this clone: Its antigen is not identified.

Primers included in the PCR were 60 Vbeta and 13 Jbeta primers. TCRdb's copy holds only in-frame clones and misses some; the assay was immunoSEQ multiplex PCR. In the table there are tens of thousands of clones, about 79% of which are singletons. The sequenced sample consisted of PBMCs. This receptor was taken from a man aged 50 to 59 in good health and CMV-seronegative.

In nucleotides, the CDR3 is TGTGCCAGCAGCTTAATATCGGGGGGTGAGCAGTACTTC. This translates into CASSLISGGEQYF. The V call is TRBV7-3, the J call TRBJ2-7, with 7 bases aligning to TRBD2. The V gene end was trimmed by 1 base and the J gene end by 7 bases; junction bases not matched to a gene: 4. The CDR3 runs 13 residues. The V gene's germline CDR1 is SGHTA and CDR2 FQGTGA. Filled out from reference TRBV7-3 and TRBJ2-7, the complete variable domain reads GAGVSQTPSNKVTEKGKYVELRCDPISGHTALYWYRQSLGQGPEFLIYFQGTGAADDSGLPNDRFFAVRPEGSVSTLKIQRTERGDSAVYLCASSLISGGEQYFGPGTRLTVT.